This T cell receptor beta chain was sequenced in a study of blood T cell repertoires in COVID-19 (TCRdb year 2020). As for the study more broadly: Samples from collaborators originated in the United States, Italy and Spain and spanned both the acute and convalescent phases of COVID-19. The prospective study material was composed of cDNA or gDNA derived from T cells, B-cell-depleted T cells, or PBMCs. Subjects who had been exposed to COVID-19, were actively infected with it, or had recovered from it provided the deeply sampled blood TCRbeta repertoires that made up the dataset. A freely available public database, intended as a resource for researchers studying the immune response to SARS-CoV-2, is where the repertoires were released. Samples came from the ongoing ImmuneRACE study (first 160 participants) plus 1,254 subjects from 6 global collaborators. A de-identified subject ID, COVID-19 status, age in years and sex were almost always included in the sample metadata. Where HLA class I and class II types were available, the types were taken from metadata supplied by the sample provider, not from assay-based typing. Overall study results and their limits: The quantity of clinical and demographic metadata differed by source and by participant and was supplied without curation.

Collaborating institutions collected whole blood in K2EDTA tubes following their own protocols. Collaborator samples were shipped for TCRbeta analysis as frozen whole blood, isolated PBMCs, or DNA extracted from either sample type. TCRbeta CDR3 regions were amplified from genomic DNA by means of the immunoSEQ Assay, a bias-controlled multiplex PCR. Per the source publication's procedure: The number of nucleated cells in each sample was estimated from the amplification of reference gene primers within the assay. Sequence reads were collapsed and filtered to measure the absolute abundance of every unique TCRbeta CDR3 rearrangement. For each sample, productive Simpson clonality was calculated as the square root of Simpson's diversity index across productive rearrangements. TCRdb's version of the immuneACCESS table is confined to in-frame rearrangements and falls short of the full clone set. An unresolved V gene accounts for under half of the shortfall where checked; the remainder is of unknown origin. D and trimming were read from the DNA, whereas the V and J calls and clone size are those reported in that table. Counted in this sample were more than 85,000 clones; 70% to 80% of them appeared once. The ten largest clones represent 7.5% to 10% of the sample.

As for this clone: Its antigen target is currently unknown. Base qualities are not recorded, but no much larger clone differs from it by a single base.

Relative to germline, V is 4 bases shorter and J is 8 bases shorter, with 15 bases between their ends. For CDR1 and CDR2, the germline V gene lists SGHRS and YFSETQ. The CDR3 holds 14 amino acids from the cysteine to the phenylalanine. The retained sequence is limited to the CDR3, 42 bases, with the frame set at the first base. Sequencing used peripheral blood. The sequence is built from TRBV5-1 and TRBJ2-2; tentative D gene TRBD1, with 5 bases matching. The source is a man aged 60-69 years with active or convalescent COVID-19. CDR3 loop: CASSQGGSWGELFF. The bases are TGCGCCAGCAGCCAGGGTGGATCTTGGGGGGAGCTGTTTTTT. Outside the CDR3, residues come from the reference TRBV5-1 and TRBJ2-2 proteins, so the full variable domain is: KAGVTQTPRYLIKTRGQQVTLSCSPISGHRSVSWYQQTPGQGLQFLFEYFSETQRNKGNFPGRFSGRQFSNSRSEMNVSTLELGDSALYLCASSQGGSWGELFFGEGSRLTVL.